The clone carrying this T cell receptor beta chain was seen a single time. The sample comes from a study of blood T cell repertoires in COVID-19. In the original processing: Amplification with reference gene primers provided the estimates of nucleated cell counts. Only in-frame clones appear in the TCRdb table, and some are missing; sequencing was by immunoSEQ multiplex PCR. The V and J calls and clone size are taken from that table; D and trimming were inferred from the DNA. The sample shows 200,000 to 250,000 clones, just over 85% of them seen only once. Each participant's cohort was designated according to participant-reported clinical history. Recovered status applied to Cohort 3 donors who had two consecutive negative PCRs. It also applied to those with clearance or with symptom resolution. CDR1 and CDR2 from the germline V gene are SEHNR and FQNEAQ (reference sequence). This CDR3 has 15 amino acids. With V trimmed by 6 bases and J by 0 bases, 4 bases remained unmatched.

The sequenced material came from PBMCs or T cells enriched from blood (not recorded which). The chain employs TRBV7-9 and TRBJ2-1, with TRBD1 identical over 8 bases. The TCR comes from a man aged 35 to 55 who had recovered from COVID-19. CDR3 residues: CASSITGGSYNEQFF. Here the CDR3 DNA reads TGTGCCAGCAGTATAACAGGGGGCTCCTACAATGAGCAGTTCTTC.